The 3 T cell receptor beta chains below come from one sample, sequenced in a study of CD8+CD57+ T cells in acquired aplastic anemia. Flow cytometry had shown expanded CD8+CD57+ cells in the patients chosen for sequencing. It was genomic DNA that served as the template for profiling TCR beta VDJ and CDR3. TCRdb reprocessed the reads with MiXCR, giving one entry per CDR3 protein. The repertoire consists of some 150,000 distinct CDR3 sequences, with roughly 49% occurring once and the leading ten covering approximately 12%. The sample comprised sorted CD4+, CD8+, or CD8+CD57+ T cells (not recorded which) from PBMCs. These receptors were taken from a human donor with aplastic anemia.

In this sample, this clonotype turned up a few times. The CDR3 bases are TGTGCCACCAGCAGAGATCAGGAAGGGGTGGGAGAGACCCAGTACTTC. It translates to CATSRDQEGVGETQYF. The chain combines TRBV15 with TRBJ2-5; D possibly corresponds to TRBD1 (5 bases). This CDR3 is 16 amino acids long. The germline gives CDR1 LNHNV, CDR2 YYDKDF (reference sequence). Deletions cut 0 bases from V and 4 bases from J, with 15 bases between.

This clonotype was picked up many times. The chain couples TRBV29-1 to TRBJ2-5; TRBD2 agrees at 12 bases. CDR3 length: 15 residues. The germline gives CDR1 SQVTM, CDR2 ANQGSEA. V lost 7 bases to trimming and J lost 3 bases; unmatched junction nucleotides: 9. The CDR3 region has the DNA TGCAGCGCTGTTTCTAGCGGGGGGGGGGAAGAGACCCAGTACTTC. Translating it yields CSAVSSGGGEETQYF.

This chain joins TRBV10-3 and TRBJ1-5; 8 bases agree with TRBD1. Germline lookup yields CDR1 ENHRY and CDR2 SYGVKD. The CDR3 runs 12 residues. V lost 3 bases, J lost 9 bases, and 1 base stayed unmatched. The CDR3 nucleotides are TGTGCCATCAGTGAAGGGACAGGGCCCCAGCATTTT. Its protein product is CAISEGTGPQHF.